In this sample, the clone carrying this T cell receptor (beta chain) turned up a few times. Its antigen is still unknown. The CDR3 length is 18 residues. V shed 3 bases and J 3 bases; nucleotides not matched to a gene: 13. From germline, CDR1 is MNHEY and CDR2 SVGAGI. The sample belongs to a study of regulatory T cells in long-lasting Graves disease. The study's findings and limits: The sample size was small, and this may have reduced accuracy.

Indicated time point: persistent/refractory GD, antithyroid drugs over 5 years with positive TRAb. From RNA extracted from PBMCs, the TCR library was made. In building TCR beta libraries, iRepertoire HTBI primers were used together with Arm-PCR of CDR3 regions. TCRdb passed the multiplex PCR reads through MiXCR, listing each CDR3 protein once. In the table there are 420,000 or so distinct CDR3 sequences, about 20% of which are singletons. This chain joins TRBV6-5 and TRBJ2-7; 11 nucleotides match TRBD2. The starting material was peripheral blood mononuclear cells (PBMCs), obtained when the disease was refractory, from a patient treated with antithyroid drugs. The TCR sequence derives from a female donor with Graves disease. The CDR3 nucleotides read TGTGCCAGCAGTTATCAACCCCTAGCGGGAGGCCCCAACTACGAGCAGTACTTC. It specifies CASSYQPLAGGPNYEQYF.